This TCR beta chain comes out of a study of T cell changes during pregnancy in multiple sclerosis. The ends lost 10 bases at V and 2 bases at J; junction bases unmatched: 9. The CDR3 is 14 residues long. Germline CDR1 MNHEY, CDR2 SMNVEV (reference sequence). Measured with immunoSEQ multiplex PCR; TCRdb has only the in-frame clones, and not every one. In the table there are 40,000 to 55,000 clones, 94% of which are singletons. This sequence was found in a female donor with multiple sclerosis, enrolled in a pregnancy study. The source was CD8+ T cells from peripheral blood mononuclear cells, collected in the first trimester of pregnancy. The rearrangement uses TRBV27 and TRBJ2-5, with TRBD2 matching over 8 bases. CDR3 amino acids: CATAGGAGQETQYF. CDR3 nucleotides: TGTGCCACCGCCGGGGGGGCGGGACAAGAGACCCAGTACTTC.